This T cell receptor (beta chain) was retrieved from a study of cytomegalovirus exposure and HLA in healthy donors. The PCR used 60 Vbeta and 13 Jbeta primers. The data were produced by immunoSEQ multiplex PCR, yet TCRdb's version contains in-frame clones alone and is incomplete. The sample carries fewer than 85,000 clones, 70% to 80% recorded once. This CDR3 comprises 12 residues. Germline V lookup: CDR1 MDHEN, CDR2 SYDVKM. The V end was cut by 2 bases, the J end by 5 bases, with 6 bases between. The TCR originated in a man aged 40-49 years in good health and CMV-seropositive. Sequenced input: PBMCs. The rearrangement joins TRBV28 to TRBJ1-1; D is uncertain. CDR3 sequence: CASSLRETEAFF. The CDR3 nucleotides are TGTGCCAGCAGTTTACGGGAAACTGAAGCTTTCTTT.